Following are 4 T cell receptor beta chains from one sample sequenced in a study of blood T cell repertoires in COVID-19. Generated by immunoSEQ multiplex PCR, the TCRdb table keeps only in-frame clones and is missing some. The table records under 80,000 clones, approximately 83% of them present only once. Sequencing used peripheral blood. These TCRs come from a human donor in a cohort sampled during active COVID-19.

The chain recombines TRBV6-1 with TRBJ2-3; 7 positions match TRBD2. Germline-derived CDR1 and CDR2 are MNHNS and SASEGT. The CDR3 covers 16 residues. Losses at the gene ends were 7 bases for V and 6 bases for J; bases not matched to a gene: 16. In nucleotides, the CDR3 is TGTGCCAGCACTGAGCGGGGCGGGTCCTCCCCCGATACGCAGTATTTT. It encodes CASTERGGSSPDTQYF.

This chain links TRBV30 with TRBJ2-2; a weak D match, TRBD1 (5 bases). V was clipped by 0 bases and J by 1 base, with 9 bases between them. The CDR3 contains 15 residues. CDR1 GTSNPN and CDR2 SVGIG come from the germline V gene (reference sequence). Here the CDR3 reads CAWSVKQVNTGELFF. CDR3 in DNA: TGTGCCTGGAGTGTAAAACAGGTGAACACCGGGGAGCTGTTTTTT.

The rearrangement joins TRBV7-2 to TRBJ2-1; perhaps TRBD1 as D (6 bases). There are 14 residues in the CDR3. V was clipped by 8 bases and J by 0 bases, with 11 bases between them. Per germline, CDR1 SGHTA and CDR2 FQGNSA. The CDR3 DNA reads TGTGCCAGCGTTGGACAGACCTCCTACAATGAGCAGTTCTTC. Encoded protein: CASVGQTSYNEQFF.

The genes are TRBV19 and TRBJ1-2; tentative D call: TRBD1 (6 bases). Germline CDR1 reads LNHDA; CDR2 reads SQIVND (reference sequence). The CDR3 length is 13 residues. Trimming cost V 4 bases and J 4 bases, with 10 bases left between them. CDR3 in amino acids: CASSTQGSYGYTF. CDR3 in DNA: TGTGCCAGTAGTACTCAGGGGTCCTATGGCTACACCTTC.